This entry lists 14 T cell receptor beta chains sequenced from one sample in a study of blood T cells in healthy people across ages. A sample-barcoded 5' primer and a J-beta primer mix were used in a second PCR of roughly 7 to 11 cycles. TCRdb called the 5' RACE reads again in MiXCR, with one record for every CDR3 protein. The sample includes some 1.5 million distinct CDR3 sequences, about 30% of them seen just once. Sequenced: blood. These receptors came from a woman under 40 in good health.

A few counts support this clonotype. This chain's CDR3 is CASSPWTSRGEQYF. In DNA form, the CDR3 reads TGTGCCAGCAGCCCTTGGACTAGTAGAGGCGAGCAGTACTTC. The chain recombines TRBV7-2 with TRBJ2-7; 7 nucleotides line up with TRBD2. J was trimmed by 6 bases and V by 5 bases; bases with no gene match: 10. This CDR3 has 14 amino acids. The germline gives CDR1 SGHTA, CDR2 FQGNSA.

This chain uses TRBV28 with TRBJ1-1; D is undetermined. V was shortened by 4 bases and J by 3 bases, with 12 bases between the two germline ends. This CDR3 has 14 residues. Per germline, CDR1 MDHEN and CDR2 SYDVKM. The CDR3, as DNA: TGTGCCAGCAGTTCCATGAGGGTGGACACTGAAGCTTTCTTT. This gives the protein CASSSMRVDTEAFF. Using reference TRBV28 and TRBJ1-1 for the parts outside the CDR3, the full variable domain is DVKVTQSSRYLVKRTGEKVFLECVQDMDHENMFWYRQDPGLGLRLIYFSYDVKMKEKGDIPEGYSVSREKKERFSLILESASTNQTSMYLCASSSMRVDTEAFFGQGTRLTVV.

This clonotype has a count of ten or more. This chain uses TRBV6-6 with TRBJ2-5, with D unresolved. CDR3 length: 15 residues. V lost 2 bases and J 1 base, leaving 11 bases between the germline ends. Germline-derived CDR1 and CDR2 are MNHNY and SVGAGI (reference sequence). CDR3 region: CASSYVQDPQETQYF. In nucleotides, the CDR3 is TGTGCCAGCAGTTACGTGCAGGACCCCCAAGAGACCCAGTACTTC.

Of note for this clonotype: Germline and junction disagree at one end, which may indicate a read error. CDR3: CASGFWTGGRNTGELFF. DNA of the CDR3: TGTGCCAGCGGCTTCTGGACAGGGGGTCGGAACACCGGGGAGCTGTTTTTT. The chain recombines TRBV7-9 with TRBJ2-2; 10 nucleotides line up with TRBD1. Germline V gives CDR1 SEHNR, CDR2 FQNEAQ (reference sequence). The CDR3 has 17 amino acids.

This chain joins TRBV27 and TRBJ2-7; D may be TRBD1 or TRBD2 (5 bases each). This CDR3 has 15 residues. Germline V gene data show CDR1 as MNHEY and CDR2 as SMNVEV (reference sequence). Trimming removed 4 bases at V and 2 bases at J, with 15 bases between. CDR3 bases: TGTGCCAGCAGTTCAGCCGGGACCCTCCCCTACGAGCAGTACTTC. Translation gives CASSSAGTLPYEQYF.

This clonotype was seen a few times. The V gene is TRBV7-2, the J gene TRBJ2-5, with 12 bases aligning to TRBD2. The germline V gene has CDR1 SGHTA and CDR2 FQGNSA. CDR3 size: 17 residues. Germline trimming cut 5 bases from V and 5 bases from J; bases unmatched to any gene: 12. DNA for the CDR3: TGTGCCAGCAGCCCCCGGGTATGGACTAGCGGGACGGAGACCCAGTACTTC. This translates into CASSPRVWTSGTETQYF.

This chain joins TRBV9 and TRBJ1-2; 7 bases are a match to TRBD1. V dropped 4 bases and J dropped 3; count of bases not matched to a gene: 9. Germline loops: CDR1 SGDLS, CDR2 YYNGEE. The CDR3 length is 15 residues. CDR3 in amino acids: CASSLGGASDYGYTF. The CDR3 DNA sequence: TGTGCCAGCAGCTTAGGGGGCGCCTCCGACTATGGCTACACCTTC.

This chain joins TRBV11-2 and TRBJ1-3, with D perhaps TRBD1 (5 bases). The CDR3 spans 14 residues. V dropped 4 bases and J dropped 2 bases, with 9 bases sitting between them. Germline V gives CDR1 SGHAT, CDR2 FQNNGV. CDR3 nucleotide sequence: TGTGCCAGCAGCTCCTGGGGGGCTGGAAACACCATATATTTT. As protein: CASSSWGAGNTIYF.

The sample holds a few counts of this clonotype. The CDR3 region has the DNA TGCAGTGCTGTCCCGGGACAGGGAGATGAGCAGTACTTC. It encodes CSAVPGQGDEQYF. The chain recombines TRBV20-1 with TRBJ2-7; 9 bases match TRBD1. Germline V CDR1 and CDR2: DFQATT, SNEGSKA (reference sequence). The CDR3 is made up of 13 amino acids. Trimming removed 5 bases from V and 7 bases from J; junction bases left unmatched: 9.

This clonotype was found many times. The chain has TRBV10-3 and TRBJ2-1; 8 nucleotides align to TRBD1. Trimming cost V 6 bases and J 3 bases; bases outside gene matches: 7. This CDR3 has 15 residues. CDR1 ENHRY and CDR2 SYGVKD come from the germline V gene. The DNA for the CDR3 is TGTGCCATCAGGGTTACAGGGGGAGGCTACAATGAGCAGTTCTTC. It translates to CAIRVTGGGYNEQFF.

This clonotype showed up just a few times. The V gene is TRBV12-3 or TRBV12-4, the J gene TRBJ1-5; 8 bases line up with TRBD1. CDR3 length equals 17 residues. Losses at the gene ends were 3 bases for V and 0 bases for J; bases not matched to a gene: 7. The CDR3 DNA follows: TGTGCCAGCAGTTTGGACAGGGCAAGCTATAGCAATCAGCCCCAGCATTTT. This sequence encodes CASSLDRASYSNQPQHF.

This clonotype was seen repeatedly, ten times or more. The V and J genes are TRBV12-3 or TRBV12-4 and TRBJ2-7; TRBD2 matches 11 bases. The CDR3 spans 16 residues. After removal of 4 bases from V and 4 bases from J, the junction contained 9 bases not matched to a gene. This CDR3 reads CASSSKPGLADYEQYF. The CDR3 coding sequence is TGTGCCAGCAGTTCAAAACCGGGACTAGCGGATTACGAGCAGTACTTC.

This clonotype was detected only a few times. V usage is TRBV20-1 and J usage is TRBJ2-7, with a weak D call TRBD2 (5 bases). The V and J ends lost 5 bases and 0 bases respectively, with 11 bases between them. In germline, CDR1 is DFQATT, CDR2 SNEGSKA (reference sequence). The CDR3 sequence is 13 residues long. CDR3 in DNA: TGCAGTGCTCAAACCGGGAACTCCTACGAGCAGTACTTC. It codes for CSAQTGNSYEQYF.

This clonotype was seen many times. This chain joins TRBV5-1 and TRBJ2-3; possibly TRBD2 for D (5 bases). The germline gives CDR1 SGHRS, CDR2 YFSETQ. The germline V and J ends were trimmed by 4 bases and 5 bases, with 20 bases remaining between them. CDR3 length equals 16 residues. The CDR3 spells CASSLRTVGTLDTQYF. CDR3 in DNA: TGCGCCAGCAGCCTCCGGACTGTCGGCACCCTAGATACGCAGTATTTT.